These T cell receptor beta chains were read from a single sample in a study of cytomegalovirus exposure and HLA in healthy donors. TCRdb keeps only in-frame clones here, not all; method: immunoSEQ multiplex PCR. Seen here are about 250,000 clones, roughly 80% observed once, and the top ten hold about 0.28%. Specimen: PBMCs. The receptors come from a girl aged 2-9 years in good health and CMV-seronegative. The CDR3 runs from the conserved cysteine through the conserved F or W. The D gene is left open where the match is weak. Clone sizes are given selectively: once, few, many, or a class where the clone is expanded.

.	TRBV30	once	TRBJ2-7	TGTGCCTGGAGTGTACTCGGACAGAGAAACTTC	CAWSVLGQRNF
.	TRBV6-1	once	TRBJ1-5	TGTGCCAGCAGTGAGCGGCAGAGCAATCAGCCCCAGCATTTT	CASSERQSNQPQHF
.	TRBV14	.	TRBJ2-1	TGTGCCTCCGCCACTAGACCGTACAATGAGCAGTTCTTC	CASATRPYNEQFF
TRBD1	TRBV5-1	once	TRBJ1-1	TGCGCCAGCAGCGCCCGGACAGGGAGGACTGAAGCTTTCTTT	CASSARTGRTEAFF
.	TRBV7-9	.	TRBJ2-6	TGTTCCAGCAGCTTAGCACGGGGAGTTAGTGGGGCCAACGTCCTGACTTTC	CSSSLARGVSGANVLTF
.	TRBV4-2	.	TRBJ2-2	TGTGCCAGCAGCCAAGATCGGGTCGCAGGGGAGGGCGGGGAGCTGTTTTTT	CASSQDRVAGEGGELFF
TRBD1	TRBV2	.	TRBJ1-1	TGTGCCAGCCGCCTCCAGGGGGCCGTATTTTTGAACACTGAAGCTTTCTTT	CASRLQGAVFLNTEAFF
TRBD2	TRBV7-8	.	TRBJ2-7	TGTGCCAGCAGCTTGCGGGAGGCCTACGAGCAGTACTTC	CASSLREAYEQYF
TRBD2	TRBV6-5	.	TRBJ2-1	TGTGCCAGCAGTTACGAGAGGGGACTAGCCTACAATGAGCAGTTCTTC	CASSYERGLAYNEQFF
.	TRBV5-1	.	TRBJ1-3	TGCGCCAGCAGTCTTGGGGGGGTAACTGGAAACACCATATATTTT	CASSLGGVTGNTIYF
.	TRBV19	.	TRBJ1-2	TGTGCCAGTAATACACCTCAAGGGGGATCGGCTAACTATGGCTACACCTTC	CASNTPQGGSANYGYTF
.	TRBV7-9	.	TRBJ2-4	TGTGCCAGCAGCCCCCCGGGGTTCCTAGCCAAAAACATTCAGTACTTC	CASSPPGFLAKNIQYF
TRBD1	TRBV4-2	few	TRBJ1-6	TGTGCCAGCAGCCTCCAGACAGGGGGCTTCCCTTCACCCCTCCACTTT	CASSLQTGGFPSPLHF
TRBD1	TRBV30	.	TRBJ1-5	TGTGCCTGGCTTCTCGGGACAGATAGCAATCAGCCCCAGCATTTT	CAWLLGTDSNQPQHF
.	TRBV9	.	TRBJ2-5	TGTGCCAGCAGCGTAATTGGACACTCTATGGAGACCCAGTACTTC	CASSVIGHSMETQYF
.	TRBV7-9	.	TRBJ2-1	TGTGCCAGCAGTCCCCCGGGAAAACACAATGAGCAGTTCTTC	CASSPPGKHNEQFF
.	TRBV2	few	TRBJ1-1	TGTGCCAGCAGTGGGCCCCTGAACACTGAAGCTTTCTTT	CASSGPLNTEAFF
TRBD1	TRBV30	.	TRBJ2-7	TGTGCCTGGAGTTCCGGGACAGGCTACGAGCAGTACTTC	CAWSSGTGYEQYF
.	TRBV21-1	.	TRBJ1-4	TGTGCCAGCAGTAAAGAGAAAAGTGGTCAGCTACCTAGAAGAAATGAAAAACTGTTTTTT	CASSKEKSGQLPRRNEKLFF
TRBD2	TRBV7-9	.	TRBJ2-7	TGTGCCAGCAGCTCGCCTCTGGAAGGCGGGAGTTACGAGCAGTACTTC	CASSSPLEGGSYEQYF
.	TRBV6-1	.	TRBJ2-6	TGTGCCAGCAGTGGCTACAGGGCCTCTGGGGCCAACGTCCTGACTTTC	CASSGYRASGANVLTF
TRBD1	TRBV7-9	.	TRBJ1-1	TGTGCCAGCAGCTTAGAAGTCTGGACAGGGGGCACTGAAGCTTTCTTT	CASSLEVWTGGTEAFF
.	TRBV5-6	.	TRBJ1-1	TGTGCCAGCAGCTCCACCAGGGGTCCCACTGAAGCTTTCTTT	CASSSTRGPTEAFF
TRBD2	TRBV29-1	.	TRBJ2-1	TGCAGCGTTGAAGACTTCCTCGGGACTAGCGGGATGGGTGAGCAGTTCTTC	CSVEDFLGTSGMGEQFF
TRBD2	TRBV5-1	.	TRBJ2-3	TGCGCCAGCAGCTTGGAGTCGGCGGGGGGCGCAGATACGCAGTATTTT	CASSLESAGGADTQYF
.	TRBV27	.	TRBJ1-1	TGTGCCAGCAGTTTTCGGGGAAACACTGAAGCTTTCTTT	CASSFRGNTEAFF
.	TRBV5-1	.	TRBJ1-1	TGCGCCAGCAGCTTGGGGGCGGGATCCACTGAAGCTTTCTTT	CASSLGAGSTEAFF
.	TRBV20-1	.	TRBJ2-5	TGCAGTGCTCTAGACTGGACCCAGTACTTC	CSALDWTQYF
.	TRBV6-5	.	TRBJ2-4	TGTGCCAGCACCCCAGGAAATTCAGCCAAAAACATTCAGTACTTC	CASTPGNSAKNIQYF